Below, one T cell receptor (beta chain) is given with its context. The germline V gene has CDR1 LNHDA and CDR2 SQIVND (reference sequence). Trimming took 4 bases from V and 0 from J, leaving 16 bases between them. The CDR3 spans 16 residues. The data originate from a study of blood T cell repertoires in COVID-19. As for the study in general: Spain, Italy and the United States supplied samples that represented acute and convalescent COVID-19. T cells, B-cell-depleted T cells, or PBMCs supplied cDNA or gDNA.

In the original processing: Using reference gene primer amplification, nucleated cell counts were estimated. Assay: immunoSEQ multiplex PCR; the TCRdb copy retains only in-frame clones and omits some. V, J and clone size are taken as reported in that table, and D and trimming were inferred from the DNA itself. The profile shows over 65,000 clones, roughly 81% of them singletons. The clonotype originates from a human donor in a cohort sampled during active COVID-19. The specimen was peripheral blood. The chain uses TRBV19 and TRBJ2-7; TRBD2 is a possible D gene (5 bases). In DNA form, the CDR3 reads TGTGCCAGTAGTACCGGGCAAGCGGAAAACTCCTACGAGCAGTACTTC. It encodes CASSTGQAENSYEQYF.